The subject of this entry is one T cell receptor beta chain. The antigen is undetermined. This table comes from immunoSEQ multiplex PCR, and its TCRdb copy is limited to in-frame clones, with some not included. This table has around 120,000 clones, around nine tenths appearing once. The data are from a study of T cell responses to AZD1222 COVID-19 vaccine. Study-level findings and limits: Among the donors, most were white British and more were female, and clonal diversity was possibly underestimated.

V lost 3 bases, J lost 10 bases, and 16 bases stayed unmatched. The CDR3 is 19 residues long. Per germline, CDR1 MGHRA and CDR2 YSYEKL. The chain carries TRBV4-1 and TRBJ1-6, with 12 bases matching TRBD1. Sequences were derived from peripheral blood, sampled 28 days after the second AZD1222 dose. The receptor's source is an adult who received the AZD1222 COVID-19 vaccine. The DNA of the CDR3 is TGCGCCAGCAGCCACCCGCCGGGACAGGGGGCGTATCGGCTATCACCCCTCCACTTT. Protein sequence: CASSHPPGQGAYRLSPLHF.